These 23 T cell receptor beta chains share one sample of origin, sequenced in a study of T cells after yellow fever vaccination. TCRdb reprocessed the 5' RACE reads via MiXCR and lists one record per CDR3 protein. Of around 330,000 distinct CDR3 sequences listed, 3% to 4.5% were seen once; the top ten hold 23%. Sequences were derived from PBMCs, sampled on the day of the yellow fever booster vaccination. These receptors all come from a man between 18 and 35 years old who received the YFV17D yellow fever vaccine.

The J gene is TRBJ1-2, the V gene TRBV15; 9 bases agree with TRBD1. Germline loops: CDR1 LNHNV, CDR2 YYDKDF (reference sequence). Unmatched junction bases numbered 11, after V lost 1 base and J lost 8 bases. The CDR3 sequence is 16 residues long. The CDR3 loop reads CATSRGPGTGIDGYTF. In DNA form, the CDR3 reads TGTGCCACCAGCAGAGGACCCGGGACAGGGATAGACGGCTACACCTTC.

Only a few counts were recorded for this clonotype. The CDR3 nucleotides read TGTGCCAGCAGTCCAGTCGGGGGCGGGGGGAGTACAGATACGCAGTATTTT. Translating gives CASSPVGGGGSTDTQYF. This rearrangement joins TRBV7-2 to TRBJ2-3; 8 bases fit TRBD2. J lost 3 bases, V lost 6 bases, and 14 bases had no gene match. This CDR3 comprises 17 residues. Germline V gene data show CDR1 as SGHTA and CDR2 as FQGNSA. The variable domain in full, completed from reference TRBV7-2 and TRBJ2-3, reads GAGVSQSPSNKVTEKGKDVELRCDPISGHTALYWYRQSLGQGLEFLIYFQGNSAPDKSGLPSDRFSAERTGGSVSTLTIQRTQQEDSAVYLCASSPVGGGGSTDTQYFGPGTRLTVL.

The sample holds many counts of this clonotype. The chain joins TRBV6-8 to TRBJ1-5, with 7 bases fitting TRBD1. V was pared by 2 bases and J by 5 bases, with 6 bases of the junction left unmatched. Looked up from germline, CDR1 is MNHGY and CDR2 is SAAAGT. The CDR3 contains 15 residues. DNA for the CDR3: TGTGCCAGCAGTTACGGGACAGTCTTTTATCAGCCCCAGCATTTT. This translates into CASSYGTVFYQPQHF.

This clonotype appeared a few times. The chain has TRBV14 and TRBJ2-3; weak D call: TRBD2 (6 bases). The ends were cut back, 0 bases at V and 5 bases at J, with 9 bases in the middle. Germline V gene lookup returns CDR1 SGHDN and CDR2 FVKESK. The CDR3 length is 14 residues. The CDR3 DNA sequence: TGTGCCAGCAGCCAAGAACTAGCAAGAGATACGCAGTATTTT. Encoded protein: CASSQELARDTQYF.

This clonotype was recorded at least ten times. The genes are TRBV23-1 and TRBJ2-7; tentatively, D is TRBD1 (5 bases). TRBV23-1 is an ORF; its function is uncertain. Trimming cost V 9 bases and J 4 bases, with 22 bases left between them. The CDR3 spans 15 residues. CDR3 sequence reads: CASRRGRVEKYEQYV. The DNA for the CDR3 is TGCGCCAGTCGAAGGGGCAGGGTAGAGAAGTACGAGCAGTACGTC.

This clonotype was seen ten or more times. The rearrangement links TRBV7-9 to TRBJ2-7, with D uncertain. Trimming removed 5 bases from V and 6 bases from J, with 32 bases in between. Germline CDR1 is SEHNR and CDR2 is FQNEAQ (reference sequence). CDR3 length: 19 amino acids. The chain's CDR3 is CASSPSVASTFYYRGEQYF. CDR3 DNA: TGTGCCAGCAGCCCTTCGGTGGCATCGACCTTTTATTATCGTGGCGAGCAGTACTTC.

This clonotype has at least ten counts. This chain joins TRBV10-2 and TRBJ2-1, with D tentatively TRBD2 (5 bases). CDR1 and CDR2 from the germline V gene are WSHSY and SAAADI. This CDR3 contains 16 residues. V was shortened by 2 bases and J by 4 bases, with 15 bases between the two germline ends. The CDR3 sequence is CASSEGRGISYNEQFF. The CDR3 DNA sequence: TGCGCCAGCAGTGAGGGGAGAGGGATATCGTACAATGAGCAGTTCTTC.

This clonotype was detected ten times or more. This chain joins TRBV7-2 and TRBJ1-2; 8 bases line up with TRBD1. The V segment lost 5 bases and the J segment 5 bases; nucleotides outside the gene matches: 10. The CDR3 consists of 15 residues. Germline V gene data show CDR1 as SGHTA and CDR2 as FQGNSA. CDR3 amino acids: CASSLRQGTSYGYTF. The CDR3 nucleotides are TGTGCCAGCAGCCTTAGACAGGGGACCTCATATGGCTACACCTTC.

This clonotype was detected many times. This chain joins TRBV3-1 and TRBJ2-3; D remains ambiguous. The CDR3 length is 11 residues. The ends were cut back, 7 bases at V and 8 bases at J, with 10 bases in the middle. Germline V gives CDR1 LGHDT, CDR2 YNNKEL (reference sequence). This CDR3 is CASTTGSTQYF. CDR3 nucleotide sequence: TGTGCCAGCACGACTGGGTCTACGCAGTATTTT.

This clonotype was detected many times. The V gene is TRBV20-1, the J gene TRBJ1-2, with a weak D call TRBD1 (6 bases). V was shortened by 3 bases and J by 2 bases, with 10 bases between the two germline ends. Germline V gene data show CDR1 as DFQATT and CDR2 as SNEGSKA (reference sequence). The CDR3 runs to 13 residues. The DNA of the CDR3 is TGCAGTGCTAGGCAGGGGCTAAACTATGGCTACACCTTC. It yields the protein CSARQGLNYGYTF.

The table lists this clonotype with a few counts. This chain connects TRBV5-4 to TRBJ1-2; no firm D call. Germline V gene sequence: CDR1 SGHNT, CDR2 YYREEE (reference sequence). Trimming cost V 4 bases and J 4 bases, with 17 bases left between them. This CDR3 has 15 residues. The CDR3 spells CASSPPPTSSYGYTF. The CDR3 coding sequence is TGTGCCAGCAGCCCTCCACCGACAAGTAGCTATGGCTACACCTTC. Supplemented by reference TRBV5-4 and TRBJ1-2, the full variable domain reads ETGVTQSPTHLIKTRGQQVTLRCSSQSGHNTVSWYQQALGQGPQFIFQYYREEENGRGNFPPRFSGLQFPNYSSELNVNALELDDSALYLCASSPPPTSSYGYTFGSGTRLTVV.

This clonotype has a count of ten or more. CDR3 region: CASSPRFPGWETQYF. The CDR3 DNA is TGCGCCAGCAGCCCCCGTTTCCCAGGCTGGGAGACCCAGTACTTC. The rearrangement joins TRBV5-1 to TRBJ2-5; D call uncertain. The CDR3 covers 15 residues. Germline loops: CDR1 SGHRS, CDR2 YFSETQ. Deletions cut 4 bases from V and 5 bases from J, with 18 bases between. Based on the CDR3 plus reference TRBV5-1 and TRBJ2-5, the full variable domain is KAGVTQTPRYLIKTRGQQVTLSCSPISGHRSVSWYQQTPGQGLQFLFEYFSETQRNKGNFPGRFSGRQFSNSRSEMNVSTLELGDSALYLCASSPRFPGWETQYFGPGTRLLVL.

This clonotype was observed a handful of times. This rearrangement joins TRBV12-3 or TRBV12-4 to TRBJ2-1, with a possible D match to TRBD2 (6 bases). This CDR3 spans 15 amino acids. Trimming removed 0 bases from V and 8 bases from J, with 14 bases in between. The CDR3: CASSLARRGGHEQFF. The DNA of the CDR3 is TGTGCCAGCAGTTTAGCACGGCGGGGCGGGCATGAGCAGTTCTTC.

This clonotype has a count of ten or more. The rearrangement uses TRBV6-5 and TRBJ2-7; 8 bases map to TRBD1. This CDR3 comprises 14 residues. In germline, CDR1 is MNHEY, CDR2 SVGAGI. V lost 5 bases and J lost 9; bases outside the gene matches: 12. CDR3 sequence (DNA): TGTGCCAGCAGTCCGACCGGACAGGGCTGGGGGCAGTACGTC. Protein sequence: CASSPTGQGWGQYV.

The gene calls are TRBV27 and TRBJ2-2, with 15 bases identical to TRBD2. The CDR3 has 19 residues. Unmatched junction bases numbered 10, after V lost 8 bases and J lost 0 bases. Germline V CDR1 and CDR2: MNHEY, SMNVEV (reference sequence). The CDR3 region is CASVSGTSGGTANTGELFF. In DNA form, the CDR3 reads TGTGCCAGCGTCTCCGGGACTAGCGGGGGGACCGCGAACACCGGGGAGCTGTTTTTT.

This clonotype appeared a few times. The CDR3, as DNA: TGCAGCGTCCCCCCAGGACAGGGGGTATCTGAGCAGTTCTTC. Protein sequence: CSVPPGQGVSEQFF. V gene TRBV29-1 combines with J gene TRBJ2-1; TRBD1 agrees at 10 bases. V gave up 6 bases and J gave up 9 bases; unmatched junction bases: 11. Germline lookup yields CDR1 SQVTM and CDR2 ANQGSEA. This CDR3 is built from 14 residues.

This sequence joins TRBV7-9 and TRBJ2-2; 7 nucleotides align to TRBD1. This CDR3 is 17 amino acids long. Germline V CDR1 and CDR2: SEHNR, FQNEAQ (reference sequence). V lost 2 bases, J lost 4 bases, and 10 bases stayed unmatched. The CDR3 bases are TGTGCCAGCAGCTTATCCCCCGGGACAGAGAGCACCGGGGAGCTGTTTTTT. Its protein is CASSLSPGTESTGELFF.

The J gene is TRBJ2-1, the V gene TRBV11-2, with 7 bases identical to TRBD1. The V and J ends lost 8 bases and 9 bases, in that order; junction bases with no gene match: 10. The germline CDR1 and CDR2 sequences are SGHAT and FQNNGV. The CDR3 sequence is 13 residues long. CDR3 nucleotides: TGTGCCAGCCTCACTAGGGACAGTACTGAGCAGTTCTTC. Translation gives CASLTRDSTEQFF.

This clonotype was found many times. CDR3 DNA sequence: TGTGCCAGCAGCTCCGGACCGGGACCCCGCTACGAGCAGTACGTC. It encodes CASSSGPGPRYEQYV. The J gene is TRBJ2-7, the V gene TRBV5-6; D could derive from TRBD1 or TRBD2 (5 bases each). The V gene's germline CDR1 is SGHDT and CDR2 YYEEEE. The CDR3 loop spans 15 amino acids. V was pared by 3 bases and J by 3 bases, with 16 bases between.

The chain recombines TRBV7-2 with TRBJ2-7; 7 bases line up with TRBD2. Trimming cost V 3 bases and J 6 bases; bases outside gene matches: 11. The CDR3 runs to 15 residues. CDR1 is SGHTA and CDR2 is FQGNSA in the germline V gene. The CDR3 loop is CASSFGGGKLVEQYF. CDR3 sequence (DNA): TGTGCCAGCAGCTTTGGCGGGGGAAAGTTAGTCGAGCAGTACTTC. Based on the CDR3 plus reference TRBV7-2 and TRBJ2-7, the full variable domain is GAGVSQSPSNKVTEKGKDVELRCDPISGHTALYWYRQSLGQGLEFLIYFQGNSAPDKSGLPSDRFSAERTGGSVSTLTIQRTQQEDSAVYLCASSFGGGKLVEQYFGPGTRLTVT.

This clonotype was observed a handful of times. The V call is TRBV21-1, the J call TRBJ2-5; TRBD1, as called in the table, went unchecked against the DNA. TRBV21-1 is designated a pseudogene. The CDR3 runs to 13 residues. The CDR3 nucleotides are TGTGCCATCGGGGACAGGGCATGTGAGACCCAGTACTTC. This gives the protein CAIGDRACETQYF.

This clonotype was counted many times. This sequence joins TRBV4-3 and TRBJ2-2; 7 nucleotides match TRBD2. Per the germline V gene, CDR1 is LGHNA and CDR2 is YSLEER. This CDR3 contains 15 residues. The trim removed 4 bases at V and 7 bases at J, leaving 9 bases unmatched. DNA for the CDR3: TGCGCCAGCAGCCCGCTCCATGGGGGGGGCGGGGAGCTGTTTTTT. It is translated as CASSPLHGGGGELFF.

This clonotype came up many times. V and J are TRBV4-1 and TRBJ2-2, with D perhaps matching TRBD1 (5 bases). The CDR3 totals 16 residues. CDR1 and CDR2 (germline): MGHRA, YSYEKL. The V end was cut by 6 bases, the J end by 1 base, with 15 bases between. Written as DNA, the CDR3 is TGCGCCAGCAGGGAAAAGGGCCAGGGGAACACCGGGGAGCTGTTTTTT. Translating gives CASREKGQGNTGELFF.